This T cell receptor (beta chain) is drawn from a study of blood T cell repertoires in COVID-19. Study at large: Specimens from acute and convalescent COVID-19 originated in the United States, Italy and Spain.

J gave up 8 bases and V 7 bases, and 7 bases lay outside the gene matches. Germline V CDR1 and CDR2: SGHDT, YYEEEE. CDR3 size: 14 residues. Per the original methods: The assay estimated nucleated cells by amplifying reference gene primers. Sequencing was performed with immunoSEQ multiplex PCR; in TCRdb, only in-frame clones are kept and a portion is missing. V and J calls and clone size are copied from that table; D and trimming were computed from the DNA. Altogether about 37,000 clones are present, approximately 80% being singletons, with the ten largest covering about 15%. The chain recombines TRBV5-6 with TRBJ1-4; 11 bases fit TRBD1. This TCR derives from a woman in her 70s with acute or convalescent COVID-19. The sequencing sample was made of peripheral blood. The CDR3 bases are TGTGCCAGCGGGAAGGGACAGGGGGTGGAAAAACTGTTTTTT. It translates to CASGKGQGVEKLFF.